Detailed here is one T cell receptor beta chain. Its antigen target is currently unknown. It has no much larger one-base neighbor in the sample; base qualities were not kept. From its cysteine to its phenylalanine, the CDR3 spans 14 amino acids. Only the CDR3 DNA is retained, 42 bases long and in frame from the first base. A distance of 14 bases separates the germline ends of V and J, which lose 6 bases and 3 bases respectively. CDR1 and CDR2 are drawn from the germline V gene: MNHEY, SVGAGI. Interpreted using the paper, the time point label stands for: cells obtained before transplantation from donor or recipient. CD3+CD4+ and CD3+CD8+ populations were FACS-sorted from unstimulated pre-transplant donor and recipient cells taken from spleen or lymph nodes. Library prep was done by the immunoSEQ multiplex PCR assay. For most patients, genomic DNA was isolated with the Qiagen DNeasy Blood and Tissue Kit and shipped frozen to Adaptive Biotechnologies for TCR sequencing. Adaptive Biotechnologies carried out high-throughput TCR-beta CDR3 sequencing of genomic DNA for most patients. As for the original processing: TCR sequencing data for 15 to 20 patients were retrieved from Adaptive's ImmunoSEQ software; a few other patients were processed with MiXCR and VDJtools. To correct CD4 versus CD8 sorting errors, any sequence found in both subsets at a frequency ratio below 5:1 was removed. CDR3 nucleotide sequences shared by donor and recipient were removed because the origin of these sequences could not be assigned. At least 2-fold expansion over unstimulated cells and a minimum CFSE-low frequency of 0.002% (template counts) or 0.001% (read counts) were required for clones to be classified as alloreactive. Mappable clones were those detected in sequenced pre-transplant spleen, lymph node, or MLR CFSE-low populations of the donor or recipient. The cumulative frequency of alloreactive clones was calculated as a percentage of all sequences, weighted by copy number. Imported from immuneACCESS, the table was reduced by TCRdb to in-frame sequences with V and J called. These copies leave out some clones; in studies compared against another copy, an unresolved V gene accounts for under half, and the cause of the remainder is not known. V and J calls and clone size follow that table, whereas D and trimming were derived from the DNA. Present in this sample are about 110,000 clones, roughly 95% of which were seen just once. The ten largest make up roughly 0.5% of the sample.

The sample is drawn from a study of graft-versus-host responses after intestinal transplantation (dated by TCRdb to 2020 to 2022). For context, the study as a whole: The transplants that recipients got were multivisceral, liver-intestinal, or isolated intestinal. The cohort enrolled 24 intestinal transplant recipients, one of whom was a retransplant, and a few patients without pretransplant specimens were excluded. Anti-thymocyte globulin induction was given to all recipients, followed by maintenance tacrolimus and steroids for approximately three years. After intestinal transplantation, graft-versus-host and host-versus-graft alloreactive T cell clones were followed in the graft, circulation and bone marrow using bulk TCR-beta CDR3 sequencing. To identify alloreactive clones, pre-transplant mixed lymphocyte reaction products were sequenced and compared with unstimulated pre-transplant donor and recipient T cells. Rather than being sequenced by the commercial service, samples from a few later patients were sequenced in-house on an Illumina MiSeq and processed with MiXCR. Donor T cell macrochimerism was defined as a peak of at least 4% donor T cells among recipient peripheral blood mononuclear cells. Study-wide conclusions, independent of this receptor: Early after transplant, declines in HvG clones were associated with peak levels of circulating GvH clones. GvH clones were found in recipient bone marrow, and some of the GvH clones appeared earlier in ileal mucosa or blood, which is consistent with an intestinal mucosal origin. Conclusions were limited by the relatively low number and heterogeneity of intestinal transplant patients. High GvH to HvG T cell clonal ratios were observed in the allografts of patients with donor T cell macrochimerism.

The clonotype comes from a human donor who received an intestinal transplant. The chain links TRBV6-5 with TRBJ1-2; the D gene is perhaps TRBD1, on 6 matching bases. The material was unstimulated CD8+ T cells sorted from spleen or lymph node cells, obtained before intestinal transplant. The DNA sequence is as follows: TGTGCCAGCAGCCTTACAGGGAGTGACTATGGCTACACCTTC. This gives the protein CASSLTGSDYGYTF.